This TCR beta chain is drawn from a study of OX40 agonist ivuxolimab in advanced cancers. Overall study context: The study treated patients with ivuxolimab, an agonistic anti-OX40 (CD134) antibody. Every 2 weeks, patients got intravenous ivuxolimab at one of six dose levels (0.01-10 mg/kg).

Study outcomes and limitations: The study observed clonal expansion of CD4+ and CD8+ blood T cells by week 6 at 0.1 to 3.0 mg/kg.

Per germline, CDR1 PRHDT and CDR2 FYEKMQ (reference sequence). The CDR3 totals 14 residues. Unmatched junction bases numbered 2, after V lost 5 bases and J lost 2 bases. Method: immunoSEQ multiplex PCR; TCRdb's copy keeps in-frame clones and lacks some. The table has 55,000 to 90,000 clones, roughly 85% seen once. This clone has only one observation. Antigen unknown. The clonotype originates from an adult with an advanced solid tumor such as melanoma, head and neck, liver or kidney cancer. Here the sequenced sample was CD4+ or CD8+ T cells sorted from blood, taken in a trial of the OX40 agonist ivuxolimab. The V gene is TRBV13, the J gene TRBJ1-3, with TRBD1 matching over 8 bases. Here the CDR3 reads CASSRTGTGNTIYF. CDR3 DNA: TGTGCCAGCAGCCGGACAGGGACTGGAAACACCATATATTTT.